These 5 T cell receptor beta chains came from one sample sequenced in a study of blood T cell repertoires in COVID-19 (dated by TCRdb to about 2020). Receptors were amplified or captured by the immunoSEQ multiplex PCR assay. The clones in this table, taken by TCRdb from immuneACCESS, are in-frame only. Not every clone is retained; where verified, under half of the shortfall comes from an unresolved V gene, and the cause of the rest is unknown. The sample table shows more than 85,000 clones, and approximately 80% are seen once. The ten most abundant clones make up about 9.3% of the sample. Material for sequencing was peripheral blood. The receptors originated from a man aged 60 to 75 with active or convalescent COVID-19.

V is TRBV7-2 and J is TRBJ2-3; D not resolved. Per germline, CDR1 SGHTA and CDR2 FQGNSA. This CDR3 region has 16 residues. V was shortened by 1 base and J by 1 base, with 12 bases between the two germline ends. DNA of the CDR3: TGTGCCAGCAGCTTAGAAGCCGTTCTCCGCACAGATACGCAGTATTTT. Translating gives CASSLEAVLRTDTQYF.

The V and J genes are TRBV18 and TRBJ2-1; the match to TRBD2 covers 7 bases. Germline CDR1 is KGHSH and CDR2 is LQKENI. The J segment lost 7 bases and the V segment lost 1 base, leaving 4 bases of the junction unmatched. The CDR3 length is 14 residues. CDR3 DNA: TGTGCCAGCTCACCACGGACTAGTAAGAATGAGCAGTTCTTC. Its protein is CASSPRTSKNEQFF.

This clone appeared a few times. This chain joins TRBV7-3 and TRBJ2-7; weak D call: TRBD2 (6 bases). The CDR3 has 13 amino acids. CDR1 is SGHTA, CDR2 FQGTGA, per germline. Trimming removed 2 bases from V and 4 bases from J, with 9 bases in between. The CDR3: CASSLEEGYEQYF. CDR3 nucleotide sequence: TGTGCCAGCAGCTTAGAGGAGGGATACGAGCAGTACTTC.

The V and J genes are TRBV29-1 and TRBJ2-1, with TRBD2 matching 10 bases. The junction had 7 bases not matched to a gene; V was cut back by 6 bases and J by 5 bases. Germline CDR1 SQVTM, CDR2 ANQGSEA. The CDR3 sequence is 14 residues long. The CDR3 DNA reads TGCAGCGTGACTACTAGCGGGGTTAACAATGAGCAGTTCTTC. Translated, it gives CSVTTSGVNNEQFF.

V is TRBV18 and J is TRBJ2-7; D is perhaps TRBD1 (5 bases). Germline CDR1 reads KGHSH; CDR2 reads LQKENI. Trimming took 6 bases from V and 3 from J, leaving 9 bases between them. The CDR3 loop spans 12 amino acids. CDR3 nucleotide sequence: TGTGCCAGCTCTAACCAGGGCTACGAGCAGTACTTC. It codes for CASSNQGYEQYF.